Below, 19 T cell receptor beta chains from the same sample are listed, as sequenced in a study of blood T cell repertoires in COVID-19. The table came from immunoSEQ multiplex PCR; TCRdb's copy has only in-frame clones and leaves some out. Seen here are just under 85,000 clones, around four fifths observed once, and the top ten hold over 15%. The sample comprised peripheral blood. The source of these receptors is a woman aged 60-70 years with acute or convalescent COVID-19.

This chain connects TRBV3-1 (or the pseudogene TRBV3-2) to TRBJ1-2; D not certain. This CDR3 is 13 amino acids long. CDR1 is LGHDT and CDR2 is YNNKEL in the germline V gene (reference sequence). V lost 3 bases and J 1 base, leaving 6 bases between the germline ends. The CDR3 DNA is TGTGCCAGCAGCCAGCACTATAACTATGGCTACACCTTC. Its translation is CASSQHYNYGYTF.

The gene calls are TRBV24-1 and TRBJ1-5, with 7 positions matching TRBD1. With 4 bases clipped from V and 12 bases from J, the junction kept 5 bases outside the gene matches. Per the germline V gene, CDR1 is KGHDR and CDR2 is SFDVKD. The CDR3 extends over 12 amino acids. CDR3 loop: CATSELTGFQHF. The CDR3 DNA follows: TGTGCCACCAGTGAACTGACAGGGTTCCAGCATTTT.

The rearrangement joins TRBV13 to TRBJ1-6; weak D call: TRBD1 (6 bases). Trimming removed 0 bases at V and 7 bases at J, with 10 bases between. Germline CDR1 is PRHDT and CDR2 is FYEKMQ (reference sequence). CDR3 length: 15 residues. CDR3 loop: CASSLGDSQNSPLHF. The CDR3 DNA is TGTGCCAGCAGCTTAGGGGACAGCCAAAATTCACCCCTCCACTTT. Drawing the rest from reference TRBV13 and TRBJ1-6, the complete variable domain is AAGVIQSPRHLIKEKRETATLKCYPIPRHDTVYWYQQGPGQDPQFLISFYEKMQSDKGSIPDRFSAQQFSDYHSELNMSSLELGDSALYFCASSLGDSQNSPLHFGNGTRLTVT.

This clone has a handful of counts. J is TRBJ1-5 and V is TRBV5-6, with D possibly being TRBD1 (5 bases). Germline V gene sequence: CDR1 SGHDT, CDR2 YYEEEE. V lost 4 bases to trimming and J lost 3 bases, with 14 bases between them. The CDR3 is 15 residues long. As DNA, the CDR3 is TGTGCCAGCAGCGTCGTTGGCGGGGCCAATCAGCCCCAGCATTTT. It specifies CASSVVGGANQPQHF.

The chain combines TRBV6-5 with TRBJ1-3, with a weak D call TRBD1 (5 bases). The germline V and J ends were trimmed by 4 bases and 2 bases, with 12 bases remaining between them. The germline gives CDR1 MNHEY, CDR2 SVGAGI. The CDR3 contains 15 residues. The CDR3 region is CASSSRQTAGNTIYF. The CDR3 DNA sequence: TGTGCCAGCAGTTCTAGACAGACCGCTGGAAACACCATATATTTT.

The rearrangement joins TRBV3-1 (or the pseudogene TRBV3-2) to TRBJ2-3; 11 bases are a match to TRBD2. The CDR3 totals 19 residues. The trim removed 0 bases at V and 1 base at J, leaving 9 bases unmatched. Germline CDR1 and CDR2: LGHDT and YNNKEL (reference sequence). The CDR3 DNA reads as TGTGCCAGCAGCCAAGAATTCCCGTTGACTAGCGGGGGCACAGATACGCAGTATTTT. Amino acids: CASSQEFPLTSGGTDTQYF.

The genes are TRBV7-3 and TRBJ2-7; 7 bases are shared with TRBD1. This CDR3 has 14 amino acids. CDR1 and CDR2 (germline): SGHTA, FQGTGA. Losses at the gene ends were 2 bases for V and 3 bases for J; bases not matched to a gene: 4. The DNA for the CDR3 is TGTGCCAGCAGCTTATTGGGACAGAGCTACGAGCAGTACTTC. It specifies CASSLLGQSYEQYF.

The CDR3 DNA follows: TGTGCCAGCAGCTTAAGGGGAGGGAACACTGAAGCTTTCTTT. Protein: CASSLRGGNTEAFF. The gene calls are TRBV13 and TRBJ1-1, with a possible D match to TRBD1 (5 bases). The CDR3 extends over 14 amino acids. CDR1 and CDR2 (germline): PRHDT, FYEKMQ (reference sequence). The V and J ends lost 2 bases and 1 base respectively, with 8 bases between them.

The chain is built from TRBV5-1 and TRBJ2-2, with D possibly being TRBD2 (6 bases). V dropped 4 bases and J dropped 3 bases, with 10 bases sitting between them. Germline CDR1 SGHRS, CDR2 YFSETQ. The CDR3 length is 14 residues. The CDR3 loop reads CASSLLADTGELFF. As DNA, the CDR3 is TGCGCCAGCAGCCTCTTAGCGGACACCGGGGAGCTGTTTTTT.

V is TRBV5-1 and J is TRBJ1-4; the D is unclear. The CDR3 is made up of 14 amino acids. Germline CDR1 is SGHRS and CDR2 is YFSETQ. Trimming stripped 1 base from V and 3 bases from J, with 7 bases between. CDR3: CASSLTVSNEKLFF. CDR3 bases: TGCGCCAGCAGCTTGACGGTATCTAATGAAAAACTGTTTTTT.

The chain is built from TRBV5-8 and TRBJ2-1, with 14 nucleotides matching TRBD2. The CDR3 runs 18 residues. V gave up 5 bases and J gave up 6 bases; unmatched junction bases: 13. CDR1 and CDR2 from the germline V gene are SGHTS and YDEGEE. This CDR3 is CASSRLAGGKLVINEQFF. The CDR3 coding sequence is TGTGCCAGCAGTCGACTAGCGGGAGGGAAATTAGTTATCAATGAGCAGTTCTTC.

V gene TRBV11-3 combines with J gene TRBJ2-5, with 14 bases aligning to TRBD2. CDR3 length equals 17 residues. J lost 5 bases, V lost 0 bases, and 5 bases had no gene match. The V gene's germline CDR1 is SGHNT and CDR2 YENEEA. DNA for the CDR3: TGTGCCAGCAGCTTAGATCTTTGGACTAGCGGGAGGGAGACCCAGTACTTC. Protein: CASSLDLWTSGRETQYF.

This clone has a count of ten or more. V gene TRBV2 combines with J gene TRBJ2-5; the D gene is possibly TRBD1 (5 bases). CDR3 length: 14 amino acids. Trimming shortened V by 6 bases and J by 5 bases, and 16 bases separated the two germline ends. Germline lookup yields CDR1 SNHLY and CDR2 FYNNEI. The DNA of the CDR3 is TGTGCCAGCAGCCCGGTGGTTCCAGGGGAGACCCAGTACTTC. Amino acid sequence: CASSPVVPGETQYF.

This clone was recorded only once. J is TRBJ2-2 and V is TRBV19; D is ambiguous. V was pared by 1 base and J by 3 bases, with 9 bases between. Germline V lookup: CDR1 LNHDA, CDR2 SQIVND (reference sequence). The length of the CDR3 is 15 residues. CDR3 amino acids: CASSIVVSYTGELFF. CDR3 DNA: TGTGCCAGTAGTATAGTTGTCAGTTACACCGGGGAGCTGTTTTTT.

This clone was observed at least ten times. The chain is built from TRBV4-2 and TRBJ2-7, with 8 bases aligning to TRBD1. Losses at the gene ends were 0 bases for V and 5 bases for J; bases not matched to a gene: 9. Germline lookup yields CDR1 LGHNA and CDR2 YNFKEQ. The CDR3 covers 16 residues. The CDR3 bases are TGTGCCAGCAGCCAAGATCACGGACAGGGAAGCGACGAGCAGTACTTC. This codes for CASSQDHGQGSDEQYF.

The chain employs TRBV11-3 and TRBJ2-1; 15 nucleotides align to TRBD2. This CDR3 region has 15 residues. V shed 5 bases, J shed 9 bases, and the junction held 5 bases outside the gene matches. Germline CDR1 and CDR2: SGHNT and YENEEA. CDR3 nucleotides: TGTGCCAGCAGCACCGGGACTAGCGGGAGGTTTGAGCAGTTCTTC. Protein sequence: CASSTGTSGRFEQFF.

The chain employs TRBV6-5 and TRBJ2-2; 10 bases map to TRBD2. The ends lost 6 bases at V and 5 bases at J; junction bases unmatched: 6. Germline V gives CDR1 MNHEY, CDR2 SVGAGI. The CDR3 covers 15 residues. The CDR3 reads CASRSSGGLTGELFF. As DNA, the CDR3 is TGTGCCAGCAGGAGTAGCGGGGGGCTAACCGGGGAGCTGTTTTTT.

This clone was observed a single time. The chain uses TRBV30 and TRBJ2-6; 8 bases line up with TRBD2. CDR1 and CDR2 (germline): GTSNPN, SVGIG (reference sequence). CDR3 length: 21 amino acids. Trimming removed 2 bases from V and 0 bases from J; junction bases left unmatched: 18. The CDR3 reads CAWSLSGLGTGRGSGANVLTF. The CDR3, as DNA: TGTGCCTGGAGTTTATCTGGGCTGGGGACCGGGAGGGGCTCTGGGGCCAACGTCCTGACTTTC.

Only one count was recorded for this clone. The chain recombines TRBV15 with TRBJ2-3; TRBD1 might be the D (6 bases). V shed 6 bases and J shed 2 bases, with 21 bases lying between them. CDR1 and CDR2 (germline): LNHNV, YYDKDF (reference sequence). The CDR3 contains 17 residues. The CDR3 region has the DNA TGTGCCACCAGAAATTACTCCGGGCCAGGGGCCACAGATACGCAGTATTTT. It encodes CATRNYSGPGATDTQYF. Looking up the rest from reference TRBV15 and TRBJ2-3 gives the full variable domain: DAMVIQNPRYQVTQFGKPVTLSCSQTLNHNVMYWYQQKSSQAPKLLFHYYDKDFNNEADTPDNFQSRRPNTSFCFLDIRSPGLGDTAMYLCATRNYSGPGATDTQYFGPGTRLTVL.